This T cell receptor beta chain was sequenced for a study of blood T cell repertoires in COVID-19. The germline V gene has CDR1 MRHNA and CDR2 SNTAGT. The CDR3 length is 17 residues. V was pared by 3 bases and J by 0 bases, with 1 base of the junction left unmatched. TCRdb keeps only in-frame clones here, not all; method: immunoSEQ multiplex PCR. Of 200,000 to 250,000 clones in the sample, 70% to 90% were seen once. This clone turned up a few times. The V and J genes are TRBV6-4 and TRBJ2-6, with TRBD1 matching over 11 bases. The sequence came from a woman between 18 and 30 years old who had recovered from COVID-19. Sequencing used peripheral blood. Written as DNA, the CDR3 is TGTGCCAGCAGTGAAGGGACAGGGGGCTCTGGGGCCAACGTCCTGACTTTC. Amino acids: CASSEGTGGSGANVLTF.